The 11 T cell receptor beta chains presented below share a single source sample, sequenced in a study of shared clonotypes between healthy human individuals. TCRdb keeps only in-frame clones here, not all; method: immunoSEQ multiplex PCR. This table holds fewer than 700,000 clones, roughly 79% found once. Sequencing was done on a sample of PBMCs. These receptors were obtained from a woman between 40 and 50 years old in good health. Some clones in this sample may be carry-over from other donors' samples.

In this sample, this clone turned up many times. Distinct nucleotide sequences in the sample also encode this CDR3. The gene calls are TRBV6-1 and TRBJ2-4; TRBD1 matches at 7 bases. CDR3 length equals 16 residues. J gave up 1 base and V 3 bases, and 6 bases lay outside the gene matches. Germline CDR1 reads MNHNS; CDR2 reads SASEGT. The CDR3 DNA sequence: TGTGCCAGCAGTGAGCAGGGGGAAGGGGCCAAAAACATTCAGTACTTC. Amino acid sequence: CASSEQGEGAKNIQYF.

The chain combines TRBV10-1 with TRBJ2-1; D could derive from TRBD1 or TRBD2 (5 bases each). The CDR3 contains 13 residues. The germline CDR1 and CDR2 sequences are WNHNN and SYGVQD (reference sequence). Between the trimmed V and J ends, which lost 0 bases and 12 bases, there was a span of 12 bases. CDR3 bases: TGCGCCAGCAGTGAGTCAGGGGACGCCGTGCAGTTCTTC. Translation gives CASSESGDAVQFF.

This clone was picked up a small number of times. The gene calls are TRBV5-1 and TRBJ2-5; tentatively, D is TRBD1 (5 bases). The CDR3 covers 14 residues. The V end was cut by 6 bases, the J end by 1 base, with 13 bases between. Per germline, CDR1 SGHRS and CDR2 YFSETQ. CDR3 in amino acids: CASTAGSTQETQYF. The CDR3 coding sequence is TGCGCCAGCACCGCAGGGTCCACCCAAGAGACCCAGTACTTC. Drawing the rest from reference TRBV5-1 and TRBJ2-5, the complete variable domain is KAGVTQTPRYLIKTRGQQVTLSCSPISGHRSVSWYQQTPGQGLQFLFEYFSETQRNKGNFPGRFSGRQFSNSRSEMNVSTLELGDSALYLCASTAGSTQETQYFGPGTRLLVL.

As to this clone: Other DNA sequences in this sample translate to the same CDR3. The chain combines TRBV7-9 with TRBJ2-7; D not resolved. CDR1 and CDR2 from the germline V gene are SEHNR and FQNEAQ (reference sequence). The CDR3 is 11 amino acids. V was clipped by 3 bases and J by 3 bases, with 3 bases between them. The DNA of the CDR3 is TGTGCCAGCAGCTTGAGCTACGAGCAGTACTTC. It is translated as CASSLSYEQYF.

This chain connects TRBV15 to TRBJ2-5; D is uncertain. Deletions cut 0 bases from V and 4 bases from J, with 6 bases between. The CDR3 contains 13 residues. Germline CDR1 is LNHNV and CDR2 is YYDKDF (reference sequence). CDR3 sequence: CATSRDRAETQYF. The DNA for the CDR3 is TGTGCCACCAGCAGAGACAGAGCAGAGACCCAGTACTTC.

V and J are TRBV6-6 and TRBJ2-1, with a tentative D call TRBD2 (6 bases). The V end lost 6 bases, the J end lost 2 bases, and 11 bases lay between the germline ends. Germline V CDR1 and CDR2: MNHNY, SVGAGI (reference sequence). The CDR3 has 14 residues. The CDR3: CASSLSGPYNEQFF. Here the CDR3 DNA reads TGTGCCAGCAGCCTTAGCGGACCCTACAATGAGCAGTTCTTC.

The CDR3 spells CATSRVAEDTQYF. Here the CDR3 DNA reads TGTGCCACCAGCAGAGTTGCGGAGGATACGCAGTATTTT. V and J are TRBV15 and TRBJ2-3, with no clear D. CDR3 size: 13 residues. V was clipped by 1 base and J by 6 bases, with 8 bases between them. Germline-derived CDR1 and CDR2 are LNHNV and YYDKDF (reference sequence).

This chain connects TRBV5-5 to TRBJ2-2; D unresolved. The V gene lost 0 bases and the J gene lost 5 bases, with 8 bases spanning the gap. The CDR3 has 14 residues. In germline, CDR1 is SGHKS, CDR2 YYEKEE (reference sequence). CDR3 loop: CASSLAVTTGELFF. The CDR3 DNA sequence: TGTGCCAGCAGCTTGGCGGTCACTACCGGGGAGCTGTTTTTT.

The chain combines TRBV7-9 with TRBJ1-2; D might be TRBD1 (6 bases). From germline, CDR1 is SEHNR and CDR2 FQNEAQ (reference sequence). CDR3 length equals 13 residues. V was shortened by 10 bases and J by 0 bases, with 12 bases between the two germline ends. CDR3 loop: CATRHRANYGYTF. CDR3 DNA: TGTGCCACACGCCACAGGGCTAACTATGGCTACACCTTC.

The CDR3 here is CASSPLAGLETQYF. The DNA of the CDR3 is TGTGCCAGCAGTCCCCTGGCGGGCTTGGAGACCCAGTACTTC. This sequence joins TRBV28 and TRBJ2-5; maybe TRBD2 (5 bases). The germline CDR1 and CDR2 sequences are MDHEN and SYDVKM. Trimming removed 5 bases at V and 5 bases at J, with 15 bases between. The CDR3 sequence is 14 residues long.

This sequence joins TRBV11-2 and TRBJ1-4; no firm D call. The germline V gene encodes CDR1 SGHAT and CDR2 FQNNGV. CDR3 size: 16 residues. Trimming took off 1 base at V and 0 bases at J, with 9 bases between the two ends. In DNA form, the CDR3 reads TGTGCCAGCAGCTTAGGGGCTTCGGCAACTAATGAAAAACTGTTTTTT. It codes for CASSLGASATNEKLFF.